The 32 T cell receptor beta chains below were found in one sample sequenced in a study of cytomegalovirus exposure and HLA in healthy donors. Primers included in the PCR were 60 Vbeta and 13 Jbeta primers. Produced via immunoSEQ multiplex PCR; TCRdb's table is partial and in-frame only. In the table there are under 250,000 clones, about 81% of which are singletons. Source material: PBMCs. These TCRs come from a man aged 40-50 years in good health and CMV-seropositive.

The gene calls are TRBV6-5 and TRBJ2-1; 7 nucleotides line up with TRBD2. V was pared by 6 bases and J by 6 bases, with 11 bases of the junction left unmatched. CDR3 length: 15 residues. Germline-derived CDR1 and CDR2 are MNHEY and SVGAGI. The CDR3 reads CASSSGLVGANEQFF. The DNA of the CDR3 is TGTGCCAGCAGCAGCGGACTAGTCGGGGCCAATGAGCAGTTCTTC.

The chain has TRBV7-8 and TRBJ2-7; perhaps TRBD2 as D (5 bases). Per germline, CDR1 SGHVS and CDR2 FQNEAQ. The CDR3 is 14 residues long. V was cut by 3 bases and J by 3 bases, with 12 bases left in between. In nucleotides, the CDR3 is TGTGCCAGCAGCTTTCAAGAGGGATACTACGAGCAGTACGTC. Its protein is CASSFQEGYYEQYV.

V gene TRBV14 combines with J gene TRBJ1-2, with D tentatively TRBD1 (5 bases). Between the trimmed V and J ends, which lost 0 bases and 4 bases, there was a span of 18 bases. Per germline, CDR1 SGHDN and CDR2 FVKESK. The CDR3 runs to 17 residues. The CDR3 here is CASSQDREDTLRYGYTF. Written as DNA, the CDR3 is TGTGCCAGCAGCCAAGACCGAGAGGACACTTTGCGCTATGGCTACACCTTC.

This chain uses TRBV5-1 with TRBJ1-2, with D possibly matching TRBD1 (6 bases). The germline V gene has CDR1 SGHRS and CDR2 YFSETQ. V dropped 4 bases and J dropped 3 bases, with 22 bases sitting between them. The CDR3 is 17 residues long. The CDR3 nucleotides are TGCGCCAGCAGCCTTGGGCTGGGGGCTCAGTCGGACTATGGCTACACCTTC. Protein sequence: CASSLGLGAQSDYGYTF.

This chain joins TRBV7-8 and TRBJ2-7; no reliable D call. CDR3 size: 13 residues. V lost 1 base and J lost 3, with 7 bases in between. The germline CDR1 and CDR2 sequences are SGHVS and FQNEAQ. The CDR3 reads CASSLGRSYEQYV. CDR3 sequence (DNA): TGTGCCAGCAGCTTAGGTCGTAGCTACGAGCAGTACGTC.

The chain couples TRBV18 to TRBJ1-1; D gene unclear. The CDR3 is 13 amino acids. Germline assignment: CDR1 KGHSH and CDR2 LQKENI. The germline V and J ends were trimmed by 6 bases and 1 base, with 9 bases remaining between them. The CDR3 nucleotides are TGTGCCAGCTCCTCCAGATCGAACACTGAAGCTTTCTTT. Its translation is CASSSRSNTEAFF.

There are a few counts of this clone. The chain employs TRBV9 and TRBJ2-7; TRBD2 might be the D (5 bases). Germline loops: CDR1 SGDLS, CDR2 YYNGEE. This CDR3 is 15 amino acids long. V dropped 3 bases and J dropped 2 bases, with 15 bases sitting between them. CDR3: CASSASGNSAYEQYF. CDR3 nucleotide sequence: TGTGCCAGCAGCGCCTCCGGGAACTCGGCCTACGAGCAGTACTTC.

This sequence joins TRBV27 and TRBJ2-2; D is unresolved. The CDR3 covers 15 residues. Germline V gene sequence: CDR1 MNHEY, CDR2 SMNVEV (reference sequence). Trimming stripped 5 bases from V and 5 bases from J, with 15 bases between. The CDR3 reads CASSMSGLWTGELFF. The CDR3 DNA reads as TGTGCCAGCAGTATGAGTGGTTTATGGACCGGGGAGCTGTTTTTT.

The rearrangement joins TRBV19 to TRBJ1-2; 10 bases line up with TRBD1. Losses at the gene ends were 4 bases for V and 6 bases for J; bases not matched to a gene: 11. Germline V gene sequence: CDR1 LNHDA, CDR2 SQIVND (reference sequence). This CDR3 is built from 16 residues. CDR3 region: CASSTASPTGGNGYTF. The CDR3 coding sequence is TGTGCCAGTAGTACCGCATCACCGACAGGGGGCAATGGCTACACCTTC.

The V call is TRBV6-5, the J call TRBJ2-7, with D tentatively TRBD2 (6 bases). Germline V gives CDR1 MNHEY, CDR2 SVGAGI. The V end lost 6 bases, the J end lost 4 bases, and 16 bases lay between the germline ends. This CDR3 spans 14 amino acids. The CDR3 nucleotides read TGTGCCAGCAGCTGGGGCAGGAGCGGGTACGAGCAGTACTTC. Its protein is CASSWGRSGYEQYF.

The sample holds one count of this clone. The V and J genes are TRBV7-2 and TRBJ1-3, with TRBD1 matching over 10 bases. Germline assignment: CDR1 SGHTA and CDR2 FQGNSA. The CDR3 covers 15 residues. The ends lost 5 bases at V and 4 bases at J; junction bases unmatched: 5. DNA of the CDR3: TGTGCCAGCAGCCCTCGGACAGGGGGAGGAAACACCATATATTTT. The encoded protein is CASSPRTGGGNTIYF.

The chain couples TRBV27 to TRBJ1-2, with a weak D call TRBD1 (5 bases). Trimming took off 4 bases at V and 1 base at J, with 16 bases between the two ends. Germline CDR1 and CDR2: MNHEY and SMNVEV (reference sequence). The length of the CDR3 is 16 residues. The CDR3 sequence is CASSSPLDMFNYGYTF. The CDR3 DNA reads TGTGCCAGCAGTTCGCCGTTGGACATGTTTAACTATGGCTACACCTTC.

This chain uses TRBV7-3 with TRBJ2-1, with 7 bases matching TRBD2. Germline assignment: CDR1 SGHTA and CDR2 FQGTGA. V shed 5 bases and J 7 bases; nucleotides not matched to a gene: 11. This CDR3 is 15 amino acids long. The CDR3 loop reads CASSPGGGMGNEQFF. Written as DNA, the CDR3 is TGTGCCAGCAGCCCGGGGGGAGGGATGGGGAATGAGCAGTTCTTC.

V gene TRBV14 combines with J gene TRBJ2-3; weak D call: TRBD1 (6 bases). CDR1 SGHDN and CDR2 FVKESK come from the germline V gene. V shed 3 bases and J shed 9 bases, with 13 bases lying between them. This CDR3 is built from 13 residues. In DNA form, the CDR3 reads TGTGCCAGCAGCCATGGACAGTGGAGGACGCAGTATTTT. This sequence encodes CASSHGQWRTQYF.

V is TRBV30 and J is TRBJ1-4, with TRBD1 matching over 8 bases. The CDR3 contains 13 residues. Germline V gene data show CDR1 as GTSNPN and CDR2 as SVGIG (reference sequence). The junction had 6 bases not matched to a gene; V was cut back by 2 bases and J by 10 bases. In DNA form, the CDR3 reads TGTGCCTGGAGTCGATCAGGGGGCGGAAAACTGTTTTTT. Its protein product is CAWSRSGGGKLFF.

This clone was found once. The chain links TRBV27 to TRBJ2-7; 11 bases fit TRBD1. V shed 1 base and J 4 bases; nucleotides not matched to a gene: 3. This CDR3 region has 15 residues. The germline gives CDR1 MNHEY, CDR2 SMNVEV (reference sequence). CDR3 loop: CASSLLGDRGYEQYF. The CDR3 coding sequence is TGTGCCAGCAGTTTATTAGGGGACAGGGGGTACGAGCAGTACTTC.

V gene TRBV10-1 combines with J gene TRBJ2-1; 9 bases agree with TRBD1. This CDR3 is 13 amino acids long. V dropped 6 bases and J dropped 7; count of bases not matched to a gene: 4. Germline lookup yields CDR1 WNHNN and CDR2 SYGVQD (reference sequence). The CDR3: CASSRDRDNEQFF. DNA for the CDR3: TGCGCCAGCAGCCGGGACAGGGATAATGAGCAGTTCTTC.

The gene calls are TRBV6-5 and TRBJ2-3; TRBD2 is a possible D gene (6 bases). CDR1 is MNHEY and CDR2 is SVGAGI in the germline V gene. V lost 8 bases and J lost 0, with 9 bases in between. This CDR3 spans 13 amino acids. DNA for the CDR3: TGTGCCAGCGGGGGGACTAGCACAGATACGCAGTATTTT. Translated, it gives CASGGTSTDTQYF.

The rearrangement uses TRBV15 and TRBJ2-7, with D tentatively TRBD1 (5 bases). Deletions cut 3 bases from V and 4 bases from J, with 10 bases between. The CDR3 runs 13 residues. CDR1 and CDR2 (germline): LNHNV, YYDKDF (reference sequence). DNA of the CDR3: TGTGCCACCAGCAGCAGGGAACCTTACGAGCAGTACTTC. Translated: CATSSREPYEQYF.

This chain uses TRBV19 with TRBJ2-2; TRBD2 is a possible D gene (7 bases). Germline values: CDR1 LNHDA, CDR2 SQIVND (reference sequence). The CDR3 is 13 residues long. With 2 bases removed from V and 7 bases from J, the gap between germline ends came to 8 bases. The CDR3 sequence: CASSIRGGGELFF. CDR3 coding DNA: TGTGCCAGTAGTATAAGGGGGGGCGGGGAGCTGTTTTTT.

This chain connects TRBV30 to TRBJ1-2, with unresolved D. CDR1 and CDR2 from the germline V gene are GTSNPN and SVGIG (reference sequence). The length of the CDR3 is 13 residues. The germline V and J ends were trimmed by 1 base and 6 bases, with 12 bases remaining between them. In DNA form, the CDR3 reads TGTGCCTGGAGTGGTGTGAAACTTGATGGCTACACCTTC. It specifies CAWSGVKLDGYTF.

This chain uses TRBV7-2 with TRBJ2-7, with 10 bases fitting TRBD2. J gave up 3 bases and V 5 bases, and 10 bases lay outside the gene matches. CDR3 length: 16 amino acids. Germline loops: CDR1 SGHTA, CDR2 FQGNSA. Here the CDR3 reads CASSPSGLAVGYEQYF. The CDR3, as DNA: TGTGCCAGCAGCCCCTCAGGACTAGCGGTGGGCTACGAGCAGTACTTC.

This clone has a handful of counts. The gene calls are TRBV6-5 and TRBJ1-3, with D unclear. Germline CDR1 reads MNHEY; CDR2 reads SVGAGI. V lost 4 bases and J 6 bases, leaving 10 bases between the germline ends. CDR3 length equals 13 residues. The CDR3 sequence is CASSSRYPNTIYF. CDR3 sequence (DNA): TGTGCCAGCAGTTCTAGATATCCAAACACCATATATTTT.

CDR3 protein: CASSKVVTSGRPYEQYF. The CDR3 DNA reads as TGTGCCAGCAGCAAAGTAGTAACTAGCGGGAGACCCTACGAGCAGTACTTC. The V and J genes are TRBV21-1 and TRBJ2-5; the table names TRBD2, a call not compared with the DNA. The closer fit of TRBJ2-7 to the DNA end suggests the J call may be wrong. TRBV21-1 is assigned pseudogene status. This CDR3 comprises 17 residues.

Concerning this clone: This same CDR3 is encoded by further DNA sequences in the sample. The CDR3 bases are TGTGCCAGCAGTTACTCAGGACAGTCCTACGAGCAGTACTTC. As protein: CASSYSGQSYEQYF. J is TRBJ2-7 and V is TRBV6-5; D is perhaps TRBD1 (6 bases). CDR1 is MNHEY and CDR2 is SVGAGI in the germline V gene. CDR3 length equals 14 residues. Trimming stripped 0 bases from V and 1 base from J, with 7 bases between.

The gene calls are TRBV7-7 and TRBJ2-2; tentative D call: TRBD1 (5 bases). The germline V and J ends were trimmed by 5 bases and 7 bases, with 11 bases remaining between them. Germline V gives CDR1 SSHAT, CDR2 FNYEAQ (reference sequence). This CDR3 is 13 amino acids long. The CDR3 spells CASSLRTSGELFF. CDR3 DNA sequence: TGTGCCAGCAGCCTCCGGACAAGCGGGGAGCTGTTTTTT.

V is TRBV6-1 and J is TRBJ2-5, with D possibly being TRBD2 (6 bases). V gave up 5 bases and J gave up 2 bases, with 15 bases separating them. This CDR3 spans 15 amino acids. Germline CDR1 reads MNHNS; CDR2 reads SASEGT. In DNA form, the CDR3 reads TGTGCCAGCAGTTTGACTAGGGACTTACAAGAGACCCAGTACTTC. Protein product: CASSLTRDLQETQYF.

This clone was seen once. J is TRBJ2-7 and V is TRBV6-1; a possible D gene is TRBD2 (6 bases). The germline CDR1 and CDR2 sequences are MNHNS and SASEGT. Between the trimmed V and J ends, which lost 3 bases and 2 bases, there was a span of 11 bases. The CDR3 sequence is 14 residues long. The CDR3 is CASSEAGSTYEQYV. The CDR3 coding sequence is TGTGCCAGCAGTGAGGCGGGATCCACCTACGAGCAGTACGTC.

The V and J genes are TRBV15 and TRBJ2-3; TRBD2 agrees at 8 bases. CDR3 length: 16 amino acids. Trimming at V came to 1 base and at J to 4 bases, leaving 7 bases not matched to a gene. Germline CDR1 is LNHNV and CDR2 is YYDKDF (reference sequence). The CDR3 loop reads CATSRGTGGKADTQYF. Here the CDR3 DNA reads TGTGCCACCAGCAGAGGGACGGGAGGGAAAGCAGATACGCAGTATTTT.

This sequence joins TRBV12-5 and TRBJ2-3, with D maybe TRBD2 (6 bases). Germline assignment: CDR1 LGHNT and CDR2 FRNRAP. The length of the CDR3 is 14 residues. Trimming removed 5 bases from V and 8 bases from J, with 17 bases in between. The CDR3: CASGDDIPGLTQYF. The CDR3 coding sequence is TGTGCTAGTGGTGATGACATTCCGGGACTTACGCAGTATTTT. The whole variable domain, filled in from reference TRBV12-5 and TRBJ2-3, reads DARVTQTPRHKVTEMGQEVTMRCQPILGHNTVFWYRQTMMQGLELLAYFRNRAPLDDSGMPKDRFSAEMPDATLATLKIQPSEPRDSAVYFCASGDDIPGLTQYFGPGTRLTVL.

The rearrangement links TRBV19 to TRBJ2-1; 8 bases agree with TRBD2. The CDR3 loop spans 14 amino acids. Losses at the gene ends were 3 bases for V and 6 bases for J; bases not matched to a gene: 4. CDR1 and CDR2 from the germline V gene are LNHDA and SQIVND (reference sequence). The CDR3 DNA reads TGTGCCAGTAGTATGGACGGGAGGGGCAATGAGCAGTTCTTC. It encodes CASSMDGRGNEQFF.

The chain is built from TRBV7-8 and TRBJ2-7; TRBD2 matches 12 bases. Trimming cost V 5 bases and J 9 bases; bases outside gene matches: 5. Germline CDR1 and CDR2: SGHVS and FQNEAQ. This CDR3 region has 13 residues. The CDR3 nucleotides are TGTGCCAGCAGCCCCAGACTAGCGGGAGTGCAGTACGTC. This encodes CASSPRLAGVQYV.